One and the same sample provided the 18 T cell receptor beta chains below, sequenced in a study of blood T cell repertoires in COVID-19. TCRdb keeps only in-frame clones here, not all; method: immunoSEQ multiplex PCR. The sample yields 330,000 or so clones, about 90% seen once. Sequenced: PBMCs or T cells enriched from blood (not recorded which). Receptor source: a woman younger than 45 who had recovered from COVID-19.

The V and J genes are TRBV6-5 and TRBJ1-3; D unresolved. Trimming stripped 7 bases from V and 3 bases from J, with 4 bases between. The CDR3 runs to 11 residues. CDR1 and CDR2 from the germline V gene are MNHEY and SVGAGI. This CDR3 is CASTFGNTIYF. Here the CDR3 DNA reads TGTGCCAGCACCTTTGGAAACACCATATATTTT.

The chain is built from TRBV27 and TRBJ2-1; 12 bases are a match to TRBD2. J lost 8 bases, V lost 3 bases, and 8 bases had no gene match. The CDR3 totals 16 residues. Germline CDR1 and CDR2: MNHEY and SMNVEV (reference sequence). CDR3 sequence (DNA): TGTGCCAGCAGTTTCCCGACTAGCGGGAGCTTGCATGAGCAGTTCTTC. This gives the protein CASSFPTSGSLHEQFF.

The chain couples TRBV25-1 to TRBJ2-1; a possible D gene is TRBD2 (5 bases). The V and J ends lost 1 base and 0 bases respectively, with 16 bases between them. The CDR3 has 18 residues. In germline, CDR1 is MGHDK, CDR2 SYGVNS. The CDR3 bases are TGTGCCAGCAGTGAATCGGTAGGAGGCAGAGGCTCCTACAATGAGCAGTTCTTC. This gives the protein CASSESVGGRGSYNEQFF.

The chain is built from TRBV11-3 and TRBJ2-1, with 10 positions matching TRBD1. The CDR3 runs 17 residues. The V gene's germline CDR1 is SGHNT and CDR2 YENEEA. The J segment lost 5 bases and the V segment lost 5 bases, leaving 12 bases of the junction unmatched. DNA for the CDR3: TGTGCCAGCAGCCTATCCTTGGGACAGGGGATCGACAATGAGCAGTTCTTC. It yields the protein CASSLSLGQGIDNEQFF. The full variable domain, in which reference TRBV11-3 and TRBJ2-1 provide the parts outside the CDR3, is EAGVVQSPRYKIIEKKQPVAFWCNPISGHNTLYWYLQNLGQGPELLIRYENEEAVDDSQLPKDRFSAERLKGVDSTLKIQPAELGDSAVYLCASSLSLGQGIDNEQFFGPGTRLTVL.

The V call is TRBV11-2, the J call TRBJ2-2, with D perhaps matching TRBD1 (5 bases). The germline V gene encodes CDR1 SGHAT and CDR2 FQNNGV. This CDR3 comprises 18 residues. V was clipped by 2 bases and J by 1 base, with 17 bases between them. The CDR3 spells CASSLRRPWQGNTGELFF. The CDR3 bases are TGTGCCAGCAGCTTACGTCGGCCCTGGCAGGGGAACACCGGGGAGCTGTTTTTT.

CDR3 amino acids: CASSELGPPGSYNSPLHF. In DNA form, the CDR3 reads TGTGCCAGCAGTGAACTAGGTCCGCCGGGCTCCTATAATTCACCCCTCCACTTT. V gene TRBV6-1 combines with J gene TRBJ1-6, with no clear D. This CDR3 contains 18 residues. The germline V and J ends were trimmed by 2 bases and 0 bases, with 14 bases remaining between them. Germline lookup yields CDR1 MNHNS and CDR2 SASEGT.

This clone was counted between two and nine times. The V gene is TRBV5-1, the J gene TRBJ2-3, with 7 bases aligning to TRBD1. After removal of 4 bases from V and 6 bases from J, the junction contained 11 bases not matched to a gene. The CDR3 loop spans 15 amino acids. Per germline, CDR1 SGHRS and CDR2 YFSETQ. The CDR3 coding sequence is TGCGCCAGCAGCGAACAGGGGATTGGGAGCGATACGCAGTATTTT. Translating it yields CASSEQGIGSDTQYF.

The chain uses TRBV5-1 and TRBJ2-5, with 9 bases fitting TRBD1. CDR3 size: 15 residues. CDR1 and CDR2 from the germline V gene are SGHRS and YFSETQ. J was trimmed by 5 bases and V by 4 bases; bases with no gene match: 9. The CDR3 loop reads CASSLGQGRGETQYF. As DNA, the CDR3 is TGCGCCAGCAGCCTTGGACAGGGGAGAGGGGAGACCCAGTACTTC.

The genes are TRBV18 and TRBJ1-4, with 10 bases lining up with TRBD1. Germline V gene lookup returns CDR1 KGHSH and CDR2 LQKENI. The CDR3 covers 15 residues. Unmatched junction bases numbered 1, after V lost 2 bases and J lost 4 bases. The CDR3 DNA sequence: TGTGCCAGCTCACCATGGACAGGGGGTAATGAAAAACTGTTTTTT. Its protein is CASSPWTGGNEKLFF.

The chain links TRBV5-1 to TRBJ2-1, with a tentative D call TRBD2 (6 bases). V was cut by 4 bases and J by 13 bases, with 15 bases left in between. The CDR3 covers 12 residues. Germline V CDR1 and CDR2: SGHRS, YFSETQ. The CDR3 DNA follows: TGCGCCAGCAGCCGACTAGGTCCCGAACAGTTCTTC. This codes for CASSRLGPEQFF. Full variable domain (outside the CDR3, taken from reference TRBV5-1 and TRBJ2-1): KAGVTQTPRYLIKTRGQQVTLSCSPISGHRSVSWYQQTPGQGLQFLFEYFSETQRNKGNFPGRFSGRQFSNSRSEMNVSTLELGDSALYLCASSRLGPEQFFGPGTRLTVL.

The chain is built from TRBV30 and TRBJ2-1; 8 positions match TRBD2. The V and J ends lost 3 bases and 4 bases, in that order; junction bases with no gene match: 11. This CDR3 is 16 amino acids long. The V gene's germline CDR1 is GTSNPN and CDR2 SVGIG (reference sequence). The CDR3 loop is CAWRVAKRGPYNEQFF. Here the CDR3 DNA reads TGTGCCTGGAGGGTTGCCAAGCGGGGGCCGTACAATGAGCAGTTCTTC.

In nucleotides, the CDR3 is TGTGCCAGCAGTATTACCGGGACAGTCTCCTACGAGCAGTACTTC. This encodes CASSITGTVSYEQYF. The chain links TRBV27 to TRBJ2-7; 7 bases align to TRBD1. From germline, CDR1 is MNHEY and CDR2 SMNVEV (reference sequence). CDR3 length equals 15 residues. Trimming at V came to 5 bases and at J to 0 bases, leaving 7 bases not matched to a gene.

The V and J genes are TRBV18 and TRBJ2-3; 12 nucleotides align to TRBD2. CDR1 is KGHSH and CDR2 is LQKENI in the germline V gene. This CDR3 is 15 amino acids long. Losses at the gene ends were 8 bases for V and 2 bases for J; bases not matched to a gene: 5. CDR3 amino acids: CASHTSGGLTDTQYF. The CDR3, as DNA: TGTGCCAGCCACACTAGCGGGGGGCTCACAGATACGCAGTATTTT.

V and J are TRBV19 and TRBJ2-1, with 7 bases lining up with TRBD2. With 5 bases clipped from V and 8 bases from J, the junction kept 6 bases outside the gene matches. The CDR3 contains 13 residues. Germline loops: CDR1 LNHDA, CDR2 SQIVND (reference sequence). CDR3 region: CASSWHREDEQFF. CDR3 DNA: TGTGCCAGTAGTTGGCACCGGGAGGATGAGCAGTTCTTC. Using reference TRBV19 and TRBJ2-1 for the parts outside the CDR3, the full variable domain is DGGITQSPKYLFRKEGQNVTLSCEQNLNHDAMYWYRQDPGQGLRLIYYSQIVNDFQKGDIAEGYSVSREKKESFPLTVTSAQKNPTAFYLCASSWHREDEQFFGPGTRLTVL.

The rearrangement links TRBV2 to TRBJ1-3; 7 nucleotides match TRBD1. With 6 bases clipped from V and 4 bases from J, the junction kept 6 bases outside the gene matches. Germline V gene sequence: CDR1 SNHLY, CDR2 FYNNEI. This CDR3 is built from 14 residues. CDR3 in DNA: TGTGCCAGCAGAGAACAGGGGACGGGAAACACCATATATTTT. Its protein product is CASREQGTGNTIYF.

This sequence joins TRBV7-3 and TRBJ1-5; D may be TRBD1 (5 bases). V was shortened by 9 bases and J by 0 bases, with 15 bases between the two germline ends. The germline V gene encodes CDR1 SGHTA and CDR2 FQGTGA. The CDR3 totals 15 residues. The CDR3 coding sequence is TGTGCCAGACCAGGGTCTTTCTATAGCAATCAGCCCCAGCATTTT. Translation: CARPGSFYSNQPQHF.

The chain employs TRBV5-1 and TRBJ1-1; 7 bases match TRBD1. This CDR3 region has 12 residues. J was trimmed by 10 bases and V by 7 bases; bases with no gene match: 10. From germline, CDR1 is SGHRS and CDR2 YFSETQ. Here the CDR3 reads CASRLDQGGAFF. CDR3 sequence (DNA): TGCGCCAGCCGGTTGGACCAGGGGGGAGCTTTCTTT.

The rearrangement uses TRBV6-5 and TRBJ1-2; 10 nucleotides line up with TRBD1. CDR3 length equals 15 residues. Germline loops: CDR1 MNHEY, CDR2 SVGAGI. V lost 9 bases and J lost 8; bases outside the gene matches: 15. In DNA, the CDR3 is TGTGCCAGTTCCAAGACCGGGACAGGGGTCGGCGGCTACACCTTC. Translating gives CASSKTGTGVGGYTF.